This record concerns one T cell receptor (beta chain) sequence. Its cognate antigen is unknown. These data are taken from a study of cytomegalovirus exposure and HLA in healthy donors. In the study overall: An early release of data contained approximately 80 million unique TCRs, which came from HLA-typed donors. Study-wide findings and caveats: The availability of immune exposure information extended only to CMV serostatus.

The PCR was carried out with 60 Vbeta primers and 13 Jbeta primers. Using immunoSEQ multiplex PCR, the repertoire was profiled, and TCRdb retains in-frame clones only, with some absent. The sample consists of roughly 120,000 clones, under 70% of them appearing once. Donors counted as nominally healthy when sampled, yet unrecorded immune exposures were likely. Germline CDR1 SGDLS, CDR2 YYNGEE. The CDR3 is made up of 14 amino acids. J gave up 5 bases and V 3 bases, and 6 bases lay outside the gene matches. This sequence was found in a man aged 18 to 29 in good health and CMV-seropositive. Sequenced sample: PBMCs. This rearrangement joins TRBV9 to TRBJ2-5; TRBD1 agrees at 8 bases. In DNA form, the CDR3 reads TGTGCCAGCAGCGCGACAGGGGTAGGGGAGACCCAGTACTTC. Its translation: CASSATGVGETQYF.